Reported below is one TCR beta chain. The V gene's germline CDR1 is MNHEY and CDR2 SVGEGT. CDR3 length: 15 residues. V lost 6 bases and J 4 bases, leaving 15 bases between the germline ends. These data are taken from a study of blood T cell repertoires in COVID-19. Study information: Samples of COVID-19 (acute and convalescent) were obtained from the United States, Italy and Spain.

In the original processing: Reference gene primer amplification gave estimated nucleated cell counts. Sequencing used immunoSEQ multiplex PCR; TCRdb keeps in-frame clones, though not all of them. V, J and clone size reflect that table, while D and trimming were determined from the DNA. The sample records fewer than 90,000 clones, roughly nine tenths being singletons. This TCR was sampled from a man at least 80 years old in a cohort sampled during active COVID-19. The sample comprised peripheral blood. V and J are TRBV6-2 or TRBV6-3 and TRBJ2-2, with D possibly matching TRBD2 (5 bases). CDR3 nucleotides: TGTGCCAGCAGCCGGAGGACGGAGCTCACCGGGGAGCTGTTTTTT. Encoded protein: CASSRRTELTGELFF.